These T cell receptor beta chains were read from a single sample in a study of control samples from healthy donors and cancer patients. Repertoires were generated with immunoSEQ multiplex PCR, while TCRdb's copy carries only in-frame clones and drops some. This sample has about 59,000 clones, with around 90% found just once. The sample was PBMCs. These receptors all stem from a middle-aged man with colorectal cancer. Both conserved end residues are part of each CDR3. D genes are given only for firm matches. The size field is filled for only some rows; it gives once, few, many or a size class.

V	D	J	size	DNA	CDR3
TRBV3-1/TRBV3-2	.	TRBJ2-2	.	TGTGCCAGCAGGCCCAGCCTAATCGCGAACACCGGGGAGCTGTTTTTT	CASRPSLIANTGELFF
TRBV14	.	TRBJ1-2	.	TGTGCCAGTACCCCGGGAGGGGCTTTTGGCTACACCTTC	CASTPGGAFGYTF
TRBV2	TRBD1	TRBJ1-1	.	TGTGCCAGTAAGGGACAGGGTTTAAACACTGAAGCTTTCTTT	CASKGQGLNTEAFF
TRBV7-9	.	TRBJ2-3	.	TGTGCCAGCAGAGGCAGGGGTAGCACAGATACGCAGTATTTT	CASRGRGSTDTQYF
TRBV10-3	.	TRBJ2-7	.	TGTGCCATCAGTGAGGGGCCGCGGACCTTGAAGCAGTACTTC	CAISEGPRTLKQYF
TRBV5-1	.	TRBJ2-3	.	TGCGCCAGCAGCTTGGCCGAATCCACAGATACGCAGTATTTT	CASSLAESTDTQYF
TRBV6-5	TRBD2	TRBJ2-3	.	TGTGCCAGCAGTTACGGTGGGGGGGGAACCACAGATACGCAGTATTTT	CASSYGGGGTTDTQYF
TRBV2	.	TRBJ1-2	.	TGTGCCAGCACCAAAGGCCCGGCCGGTAACTATGGCTACACCTTC	CASTKGPAGNYGYTF
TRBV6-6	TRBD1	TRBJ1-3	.	TGTGCCAGCAGTCGGAGGGACAGTCACACGGCTGGAAACACCATATATTTT	CASSRRDSHTAGNTIYF
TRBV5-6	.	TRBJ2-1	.	TGTGCCAGCAGCCCCCCCGAGGGGCTCTACAATGAGCAGTTCTTC	CASSPPEGLYNEQFF
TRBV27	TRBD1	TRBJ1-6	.	TGTGCCAGCAGCGGGACAGGGACTGATTGGAATTCACCCCTCCACTTT	CASSGTGTDWNSPLHF
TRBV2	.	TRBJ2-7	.	TGTGCCAGCAGAGAGTTTCTCGGGGCTTACGAGCAGTACTTC	CASREFLGAYEQYF
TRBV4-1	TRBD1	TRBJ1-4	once	TGCGCCAGCAGCCGCGACAGGGTGGAGGTAAAACTGTTTTTT	CASSRDRVEVKLFF
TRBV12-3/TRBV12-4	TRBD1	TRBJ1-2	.	TGTGCCAGCAGTGCCCAGCCGGACAGGGGCTACACCTTC	CASSAQPDRGYTF
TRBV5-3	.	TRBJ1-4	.	TGTGCCAGAAGGGACCTGGGGGGAGTTAATGAAAAACTGTTTTTT	CARRDLGGVNEKLFF
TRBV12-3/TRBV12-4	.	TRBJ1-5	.	TGTGCCAGCAGCTATCCCCCCCAGCCCCAGCATTTT	CASSYPPQPQHF
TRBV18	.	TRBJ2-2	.	TGTGCCAGCTCACCACGTTTATCTCGGGGCGGCGACACCGGGGAGCTGTTTTTT	CASSPRLSRGGDTGELFF
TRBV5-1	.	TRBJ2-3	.	TGCGCCAGCAGCTCCAACAAAGTTACAGATACGCAGTATTTT	CASSSNKVTDTQYF
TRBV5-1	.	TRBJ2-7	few	TGCGCCAGCAGCTTGGATTTTCGAACAGGACGGGGGGAGCAGTACTTC	CASSLDFRTGRGEQYF
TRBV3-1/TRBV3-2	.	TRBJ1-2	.	TGTGCCAGCAGCCACACCAGGAACTATGGCTACACCTTC	CASSHTRNYGYTF
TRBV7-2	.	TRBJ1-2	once	TGTGCCAGCAGCTTAGGGGCCGCAGCTAACTATGGCTACACCTTC	CASSLGAAANYGYTF
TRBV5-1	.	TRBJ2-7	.	TGCGCCAGCAGCTTGGAGTCAGGCCCAGGATACGAGCAGTACTTC	CASSLESGPGYEQYF
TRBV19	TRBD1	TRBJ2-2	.	TGTGCCAGTAGGACAGGGGTGGATTACACCGGGGAGCTGTTTTTT	CASRTGVDYTGELFF
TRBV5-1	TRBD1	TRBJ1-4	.	TGCGCCAGCAGCTCGACAGGGACCTTTAATGAAAAACTGTTTTTT	CASSSTGTFNEKLFF
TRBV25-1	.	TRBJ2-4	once	TGTGCCAGCAGTGAAAATAGGGAGTTAGGCAAAAACATTCAGTACTTC	CASSENRELGKNIQYF
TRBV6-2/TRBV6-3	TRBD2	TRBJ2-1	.	TGTGCCAGCAGTGCGATTTCGGGGACTAGCGGGGGCCCCATGAAGCAGTTCTTC	CASSAISGTSGGPMKQFF
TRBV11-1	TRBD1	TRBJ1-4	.	TGTGCCAGCAGCTCGACCGGGACAGTTAATGAAAAACTGTTTTTT	CASSSTGTVNEKLFF
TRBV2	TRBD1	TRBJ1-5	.	TGTGCCAGCAATAGACAGGGGGCTTTTAGCAATCAGCCCCAGCATTTT	CASNRQGAFSNQPQHF
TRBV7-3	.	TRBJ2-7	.	TGTGCCAGCAGCTTAGGGGGGACAGCGTTCGGTGAGCAGTACTTC	CASSLGGTAFGEQYF
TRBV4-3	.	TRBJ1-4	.	TGCGCCAGCAGCCAAGATTCCGGGCGAACTAATGAAAAACTGTTTTTT	CASSQDSGRTNEKLFF
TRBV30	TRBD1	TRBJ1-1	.	TGTGCCTGGAGACTAAAGGGACAGGGCAGAACTGAAGCTTTCTTT	CAWRLKGQGRTEAFF
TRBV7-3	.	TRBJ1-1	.	TGTGCCAGCAGCTTATACCAGAGAGTGAACACTGAAGCTTTCTTT	CASSLYQRVNTEAFF
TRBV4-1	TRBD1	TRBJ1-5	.	TGCGCCAGCAGCCAAGATTGGGGACAGGGGAATCAGCCCCAGCATTTT	CASSQDWGQGNQPQHF
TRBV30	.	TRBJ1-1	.	TGTGCCTGGAGGTCTGGTGCCCGTTCGGGGACTGAAGCTTTCTTT	CAWRSGARSGTEAFF
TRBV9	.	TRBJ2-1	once	TGTGCCAGCAGCCAAAGACCGGGGCAGAGGAATGAGCAGTTCTTC	CASSQRPGQRNEQFF
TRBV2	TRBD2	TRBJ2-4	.	TGTGCCTGCTTGGCGTCTAGCGGGGGGGCTGATCAGTACTTC	CACLASSGGADQYF
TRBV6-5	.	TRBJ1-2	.	TGTGCCAGCAGTTACTCGAGACAGGACTACTATGGCTACACCTTC	CASSYSRQDYYGYTF
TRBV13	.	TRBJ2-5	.	TGTGCCAGCAGCTTAGGTCAATCGTACCAAGAGACCCAGTACTTC	CASSLGQSYQETQYF
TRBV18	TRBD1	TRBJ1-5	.	TGTGCCAGCTCACCGGACAGGGTCGGTCAGCCCCAGCATTTT	CASSPDRVGQPQHF
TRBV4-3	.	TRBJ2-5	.	TGCGCCAGCAGCCAAGGACTCCGGGAGAGGACCCAGTACTTC	CASSQGLRERTQYF
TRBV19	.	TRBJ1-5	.	TGTGCCAGTAGTCAGCCAGGGAGCAATCAGCCCCAGCATTTT	CASSQPGSNQPQHF
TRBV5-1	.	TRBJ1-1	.	TGCGCCAGCAGCTTGGACGGTCAGGGGAACACTGAAGCTTTCTTT	CASSLDGQGNTEAFF